Below, 10 T cell receptor beta chains from the same sample are listed, as sequenced in a study of immune evolution from preneoplasia to lung adenocarcinoma. Libraries were prepared by immunoSEQ multiplex PCR; TCRdb keeps only in-frame clonotypes and omits some of them. The sample has tens of thousands of clones; approximately 79% are singletons. The sample was FFPE invasive lung adenocarcinoma tissue. These receptors all stem from a person in their 60s with lung adenocarcinoma.

The chain links TRBV6-1 to TRBJ2-1; D call uncertain. The CDR3 loop spans 15 amino acids. CDR1 is MNHNS, CDR2 SASEGT, per germline. The germline V and J ends were trimmed by 11 bases and 7 bases, with 24 bases remaining between them. Here the CDR3 reads CAAQAVFTSLNEQFF. In nucleotides, the CDR3 is TGTGCCGCCCAAGCTGTCTTCACTTCTTTGAATGAGCAGTTCTTC.

The genes are TRBV11-2 and TRBJ1-4; 8 positions match TRBD1. CDR1 is SGHAT and CDR2 is FQNNGV in the germline V gene. CDR3 length: 16 residues. V dropped 6 bases and J dropped 7; count of bases not matched to a gene: 13. The CDR3 DNA follows: TGTGCCAGCAGATTGAGGGCGGGGCAGGGGGCTGAAAAACTGTTTTTT. Protein: CASRLRAGQGAEKLFF.

The chain joins TRBV30 to TRBJ2-4; 7 bases align to TRBD2. V was pared by 2 bases and J by 1 base, with 5 bases of the junction left unmatched. The CDR3 extends over 15 amino acids. In germline, CDR1 is GTSNPN, CDR2 SVGIG (reference sequence). Here the CDR3 reads CAWSRAGAAKNIQYF. The DNA for the CDR3 is TGTGCCTGGAGTAGGGCGGGAGCGGCCAAAAACATTCAGTACTTC. The full variable domain, with the rest looked up from reference TRBV30 and TRBJ2-4, is SQTIHQWPATLVQPVGSPLSLECTVEGTSNPNLYWYRQAAGRGLQLLFYSVGIGQISSEVPQNLSASRPQDRQFILSSKKLLLSDSGFYLCAWSRAGAAKNIQYFGAGTRLSVL.

The chain uses TRBV28 and TRBJ2-1, with 12 positions matching TRBD2. The J segment lost 0 bases and the V segment lost 6 bases, leaving 9 bases of the junction unmatched. Germline lookup yields CDR1 MDHEN and CDR2 SYDVKM. This CDR3 is 18 amino acids long. The CDR3 DNA reads as TGTGCCAGCAGCCGGACTAGCGGGACCCGGCACTCCTACAATGAGCAGTTCTTC. Translating gives CASSRTSGTRHSYNEQFF.

The chain joins TRBV14 to TRBJ2-7; D not resolved. In germline, CDR1 is SGHDN, CDR2 FVKESK. CDR3 size: 14 residues. The V end was cut by 6 bases, the J end by 4 bases, with 16 bases between. CDR3 protein: CASSPVQQSYEQYF. DNA for the CDR3: TGTGCCAGCAGTCCGGTCCAGCAGAGTTACGAGCAGTACTTC.

The V and J genes are TRBV28 and TRBJ2-5; D is possibly TRBD2 (6 bases). This CDR3 is 15 amino acids long. The germline V and J ends were trimmed by 5 bases and 3 bases, with 16 bases remaining between them. The germline V gene encodes CDR1 MDHEN and CDR2 SYDVKM. The CDR3 nucleotides are TGTGCCAGCAGTAGCATAGCGGACGCCAAAGAGACCCAGTACTTC. Translated: CASSSIADAKETQYF.

The chain combines TRBV7-2 with TRBJ2-7; 10 bases map to TRBD1. The CDR3 is 16 amino acids. Germline lookup yields CDR1 SGHTA and CDR2 FQGNSA. V was pared by 3 bases and J by 4 bases, with 9 bases of the junction left unmatched. The CDR3 coding sequence is TGTGCCAGCAGCTTGCGGTCGACAGGGGGCGGGTACGAGCAGTACTTC. Translating gives CASSLRSTGGGYEQYF.

This clone was found a few times. This chain uses TRBV7-2 with TRBJ1-3; no clear D. Looked up from germline, CDR1 is SGHTA and CDR2 is FQGNSA. This CDR3 region has 13 residues. Trimming cost V 2 bases and J 0 bases, with 2 bases left between them. The CDR3 loop reads CASSLHSGNTIYF. The CDR3 region has the DNA TGTGCCAGCAGCTTACACTCTGGAAACACCATATATTTT.

This chain uses TRBV18 with TRBJ1-4; 10 bases line up with TRBD1. Unmatched junction bases numbered 4, after V lost 3 bases and J lost 3 bases. Germline lookup yields CDR1 KGHSH and CDR2 LQKENI. CDR3 length: 16 amino acids. The CDR3, as DNA: TGTGCCAGCTCACCGAGACAGGGGGCGGCTAATGAAAAACTGTTTTTT. Translating gives CASSPRQGAANEKLFF.

The genes are TRBV20-1 and TRBJ2-3; D remains ambiguous. Germline V gene sequence: CDR1 DFQATT, CDR2 SNEGSKA (reference sequence). V was cut by 6 bases and J by 14 bases, with 18 bases left in between. This CDR3 region has 11 residues. This CDR3 reads CSAGTDSPMYF. The CDR3 nucleotides read TGCAGTGCGGGCACTGACTCGCCGATGTATTTT.